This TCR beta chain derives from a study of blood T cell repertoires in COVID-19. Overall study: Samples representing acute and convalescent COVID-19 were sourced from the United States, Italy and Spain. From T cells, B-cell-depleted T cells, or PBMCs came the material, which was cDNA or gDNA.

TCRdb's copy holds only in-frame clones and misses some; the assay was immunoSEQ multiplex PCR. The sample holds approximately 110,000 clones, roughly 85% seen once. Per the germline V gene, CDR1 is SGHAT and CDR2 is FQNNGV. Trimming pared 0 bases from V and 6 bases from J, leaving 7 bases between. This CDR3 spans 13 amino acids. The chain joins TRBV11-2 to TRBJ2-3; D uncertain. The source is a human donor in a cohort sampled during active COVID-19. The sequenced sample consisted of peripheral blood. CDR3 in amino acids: CASSLDPRDTQYF. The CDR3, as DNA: TGTGCCAGCAGCTTAGATCCTCGGGATACGCAGTATTTT.